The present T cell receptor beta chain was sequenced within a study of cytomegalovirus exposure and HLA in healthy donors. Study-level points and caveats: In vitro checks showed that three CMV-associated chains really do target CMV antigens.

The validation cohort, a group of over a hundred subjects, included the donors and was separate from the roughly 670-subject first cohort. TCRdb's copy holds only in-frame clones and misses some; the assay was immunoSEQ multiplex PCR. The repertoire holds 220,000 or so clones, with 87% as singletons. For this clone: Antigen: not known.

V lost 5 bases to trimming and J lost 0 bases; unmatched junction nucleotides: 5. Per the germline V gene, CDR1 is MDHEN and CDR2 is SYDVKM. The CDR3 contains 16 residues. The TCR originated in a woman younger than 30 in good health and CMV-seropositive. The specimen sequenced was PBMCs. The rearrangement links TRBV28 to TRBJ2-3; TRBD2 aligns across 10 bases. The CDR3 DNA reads TGTGCCAGCAGTCCGTCTAGCGGGAGCAGCACAGATACGCAGTATTTT. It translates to CASSPSSGSSTDTQYF.